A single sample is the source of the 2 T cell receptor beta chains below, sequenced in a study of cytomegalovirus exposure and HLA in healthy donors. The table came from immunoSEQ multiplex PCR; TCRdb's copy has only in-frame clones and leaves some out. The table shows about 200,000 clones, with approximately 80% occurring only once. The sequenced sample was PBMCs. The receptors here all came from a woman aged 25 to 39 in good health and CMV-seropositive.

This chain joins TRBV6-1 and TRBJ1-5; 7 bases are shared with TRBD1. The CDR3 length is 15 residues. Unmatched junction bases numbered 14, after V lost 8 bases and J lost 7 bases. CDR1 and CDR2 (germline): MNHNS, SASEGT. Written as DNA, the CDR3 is TGTGCCAGCCTAGGACTCCACAAAGGGGGCCAGCCCCAGCATTTT. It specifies CASLGLHKGGQPQHF.

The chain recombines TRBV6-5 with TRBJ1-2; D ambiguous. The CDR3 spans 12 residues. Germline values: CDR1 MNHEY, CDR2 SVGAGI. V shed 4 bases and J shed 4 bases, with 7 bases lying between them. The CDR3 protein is CASSFSSYGYTF. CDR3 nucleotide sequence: TGTGCCAGCAGTTTTTCCTCCTATGGCTACACCTTC.